What follows are 20 T cell receptor beta chains derived from one specimen sequenced in a study of cytomegalovirus exposure and HLA in healthy donors. The assay was immunoSEQ multiplex PCR, and TCRdb's table has in-frame clones only and misses some. Here the sample spans more than 250,000 clones, around 90% being singletons. Sample: PBMCs. Every receptor here comes from a woman aged 30 to 39 in good health and CMV-seropositive.

The chain links TRBV7-2 to TRBJ2-1; TRBD1 or TRBD2 may be the D gene (5 bases each). The V gene's germline CDR1 is SGHTA and CDR2 FQGNSA. Trimming stripped 3 bases from V and 3 bases from J, with 9 bases between. There are 14 residues in the CDR3. The CDR3 DNA is TGTGCCAGCAGCTTCGGGACGAGCTACAATGAGCAGTTCTTC. Translation: CASSFGTSYNEQFF.

The CDR3 coding sequence is TGTGCCAGCAGCACCACCTCTTACGAGCAGTACTTC. Amino acids: CASSTTSYEQYF. The genes are TRBV7-2 and TRBJ2-7; D is unresolved. The V gene lost 5 bases and the J gene lost 4 bases, with 9 bases spanning the gap. The CDR3 has 12 residues. Per germline, CDR1 SGHTA and CDR2 FQGNSA.

The chain combines TRBV27 with TRBJ2-5; TRBD1 aligns across 8 bases. The V gene's germline CDR1 is MNHEY and CDR2 SMNVEV (reference sequence). CDR3 size: 14 residues. Losses at the gene ends were 7 bases for V and 0 bases for J; bases not matched to a gene: 4. CDR3 sequence reads: CASKRTGNQETQYF. CDR3 in DNA: TGTGCCAGCAAAAGGACAGGGAACCAAGAGACCCAGTACTTC.

This clone was seen a single time. The chain couples TRBV11-3 to TRBJ2-1, with 11 positions matching TRBD2. The CDR3 spans 16 residues. J lost 5 bases, V lost 5 bases, and 8 bases had no gene match. CDR1 and CDR2 from the germline V gene are SGHNT and YENEEA. The chain's CDR3 is CASSPPGLAVNNEQFF. Written as DNA, the CDR3 is TGTGCCAGCAGCCCCCCGGGACTAGCGGTCAACAATGAGCAGTTCTTC. The full variable domain, completed using reference TRBV11-3 and TRBJ2-1, is EAGVVQSPRYKIIEKKQPVAFWCNPISGHNTLYWYLQNLGQGPELLIRYENEEAVDDSQLPKDRFSAERLKGVDSTLKIQPAELGDSAVYLCASSPPGLAVNNEQFFGPGTRLTVL.

In its sample, this clone was seen once. V gene TRBV11-2 combines with J gene TRBJ2-5, with 8 bases that match TRBD2. Losses at the gene ends were 5 bases for V and 4 bases for J; bases not matched to a gene: 12. This CDR3 spans 16 amino acids. Per the germline V gene, CDR1 is SGHAT and CDR2 is FQNNGV. The DNA for the CDR3 is TGTGCCAGCAGCCCGTGGCGACTAGCGCTAAGAGAGACCCAGTACTTC. Protein: CASSPWRLALRETQYF.

The chain employs TRBV29-1 and TRBJ1-5; a possible D gene is TRBD1 (6 bases). Germline V lookup: CDR1 SQVTM, CDR2 ANQGSEA. Trimming removed 6 bases at V and 5 bases at J, with 14 bases between. The CDR3 is 13 amino acids. The CDR3 protein is CSVSPGADQPQHF. The CDR3 DNA follows: TGCAGCGTCAGTCCAGGGGCCGATCAGCCCCAGCATTTT.

The chain joins TRBV7-6 to TRBJ2-2, with TRBD2 identical over 13 bases. Losses at the gene ends were 7 bases for V and 2 bases for J; bases not matched to a gene: 7. The CDR3 runs 17 residues. In germline, CDR1 is SGHVS, CDR2 FNYEAQ. The CDR3 sequence: CASTLGGLAGNTGELFF. The CDR3 DNA follows: TGTGCCAGCACCCTAGGGGGACTAGCGGGAAACACCGGGGAGCTGTTTTTT.

The chain has TRBV5-1 and TRBJ2-3, with 8 nucleotides matching TRBD2. The CDR3 has 16 residues. V was pared by 4 bases and J by 1 base, with 8 bases of the junction left unmatched. CDR1 and CDR2 (germline): SGHRS, YFSETQ. CDR3 in amino acids: CASSGGSGVGTDTQYF. In nucleotides, the CDR3 is TGCGCCAGCAGCGGGGGTAGCGGGGTTGGCACAGATACGCAGTATTTT.

The rearrangement joins TRBV27 to TRBJ2-1; TRBD2 matches 10 bases. V lost 5 bases, J lost 9 bases, and 16 bases stayed unmatched. The CDR3 length is 17 residues. Germline V CDR1 and CDR2: MNHEY, SMNVEV (reference sequence). CDR3 in DNA: TGTGCCAGCAGTCCACTCTCGGCTAGCGGGGGTGAGGGTGAGCAGTTCTTC. This codes for CASSPLSASGGEGEQFF.

J is TRBJ2-7 and V is TRBV7-9, with D perhaps matching TRBD1 (5 bases). V shed 6 bases and J shed 5 bases, with 17 bases lying between them. The CDR3 has 14 amino acids. Germline loops: CDR1 SEHNR, CDR2 FQNEAQ (reference sequence). The CDR3 bases are TGTGCCAGCAGTACAGGACACCCTGATCACGAGCAGTACTTC. Protein: CASSTGHPDHEQYF.

The rearrangement uses TRBV27 and TRBJ2-3; TRBD2 might be the D (6 bases). The length of the CDR3 is 14 residues. Deletions cut 6 bases from V and 5 bases from J, with 15 bases between. The germline V gene has CDR1 MNHEY and CDR2 SMNVEV (reference sequence). This chain's CDR3 is CASSRREYGDTQYF. CDR3 in DNA: TGTGCCAGCAGCAGACGGGAGTACGGAGATACGCAGTATTTT.

The chain joins TRBV27 to TRBJ1-1, with no clear D. This CDR3 region has 12 residues. Trimming removed 5 bases from V and 11 bases from J, with 15 bases in between. CDR1 and CDR2 (germline): MNHEY, SMNVEV (reference sequence). CDR3 sequence reads: CASSNQGRVAFF. CDR3 sequence (DNA): TGTGCCAGCAGTAACCAAGGACGGGTGGCTTTCTTT.

This rearrangement joins TRBV25-1 to TRBJ2-7; no firm D call. Germline lookup yields CDR1 MGHDK and CDR2 SYGVNS. V was shortened by 3 bases and J by 3 bases, with 3 bases between the two germline ends. The CDR3 loop spans 11 amino acids. CDR3 coding DNA: TGTGCCAGCAGTGATCTCTACGAGCAGTACTTC. Protein: CASSDLYEQYF.

In its sample, this clone was seen a few times. The gene calls are TRBV4-1 and TRBJ2-7; perhaps TRBD2 as D (6 bases). The CDR3 sequence is 15 residues long. Germline V gene lookup returns CDR1 MGHRA and CDR2 YSYEKL. Trimming left V 4 bases short and J 3 bases short, with 16 bases between. As DNA, the CDR3 is TGCGCCAGCAGCCTCGAAGGGGAGGTTTACTACGAGCAGTACTTC. As protein: CASSLEGEVYYEQYF.

As regards this clone: The sample has other DNA sequences that encode this CDR3 too. This chain's CDR3 is CASSLEGYEQYF. In DNA form, the CDR3 reads TGCGCCAGCAGCTTGGAGGGCTACGAGCAGTACTTC. This chain joins TRBV5-1 and TRBJ2-7; D unclear. V was clipped by 0 bases and J by 3 bases, with 4 bases between them. From germline, CDR1 is SGHRS and CDR2 YFSETQ. The CDR3 is made up of 12 amino acids.

The chain joins TRBV19 to TRBJ1-4; 11 bases match TRBD1. The CDR3 is 13 residues long. The trim removed 8 bases at V and 6 bases at J, leaving 2 bases unmatched. Germline assignment: CDR1 LNHDA and CDR2 SQIVND (reference sequence). The CDR3 sequence is CASRDRGDEKLFF. In DNA form, the CDR3 reads TGTGCCAGTCGGGACAGGGGGGATGAAAAACTGTTTTTT.

This chain links TRBV9 with TRBJ2-5; no firm D call. Between the trimmed V and J ends, which lost 0 bases and 2 bases, there was a span of 14 bases. The germline V gene has CDR1 SGDLS and CDR2 YYNGEE. CDR3 size: 16 residues. The CDR3 is CASSVATALGQETQYF. The CDR3 coding sequence is TGTGCCAGCAGCGTAGCTACCGCCCTAGGACAAGAGACCCAGTACTTC.

The V and J genes are TRBV5-4 and TRBJ1-2; D might be TRBD1 (6 bases). Per the germline V gene, CDR1 is SGHNT and CDR2 is YYREEE (reference sequence). The V and J ends lost 4 bases and 5 bases respectively, with 15 bases between them. The CDR3 extends over 14 amino acids. CDR3 loop: CASSPMDSNYGYTF. The CDR3, as DNA: TGTGCCAGCAGCCCCATGGACAGCAATTATGGCTACACCTTC.

CDR3 sequence (DNA): TGTGCCAGCAGCCAACAGGGTCGCGCTGAAGCTTTCTTT. Translating gives CASSQQGRAEAFF. V is TRBV6-5 and J is TRBJ1-1, with D perhaps TRBD1 (6 bases). Germline V gene sequence: CDR1 MNHEY, CDR2 SVGAGI. This CDR3 is 13 amino acids long. V lost 6 bases and J lost 6, with 14 bases in between.

The V call is TRBV5-6, the J call TRBJ2-3, with D perhaps matching TRBD1 (5 bases). Per germline, CDR1 SGHDT and CDR2 YYEEEE. V dropped 4 bases and J dropped 0 bases, with 12 bases sitting between them. The CDR3 totals 15 residues. The CDR3, as DNA: TGTGCCAGCAGCCAGGGCGTGGTCAGCACAGATACGCAGTATTTT. Its protein is CASSQGVVSTDTQYF.